This T cell receptor (beta chain) stems from a study of OX40 agonist ivuxolimab in advanced cancers. Study-level information: Dose-escalation patients were diagnosed with hepatocellular carcinoma, melanoma, renal cell cancer or head and neck cancer. With a range of about 20 to 79, age averaged 60 years, and roughly 80% were male. Participants could have had prior anti-PD-1, anti-PD-L1 or anti-CTLA-4 therapy, and around 40% had some.

General study findings and limits: The authors also found low normalized T-cell clonal expansion in some nonresponders.

Germline-derived CDR1 and CDR2 are SGHNT and YENEEA. The junction had 4 bases not matched to a gene; V was cut back by 5 bases and J by 2 bases. This CDR3 has 15 residues. Points on this clone: Its target is not known.

Here immunoSEQ multiplex PCR was the method, and the copy in TCRdb shows in-frame clones only, minus some. The table has 40,000 to 55,000 clones, about four fifths seen once; the top ten hold roughly 10%. The V gene is TRBV11-3, the J gene TRBJ2-3, with 10 bases matching TRBD2. Here the sequenced sample was CD4+ or CD8+ T cells sorted from blood, taken in a trial of the OX40 agonist ivuxolimab. This clonotype was sampled from an adult with an advanced solid tumor such as melanoma, head and neck, liver or kidney cancer. Here the CDR3 DNA reads TGTGCCAGCAGCCGGGGACTAGCGTACACAGATACGCAGTATTTT. It specifies CASSRGLAYTDTQYF.